The clone carrying this T cell receptor beta chain was seen a few times. As yet, its antigen is unknown. Profiling relied on immunoSEQ multiplex PCR, and the TCRdb table lists in-frame clones only, not all of them. The sample holds about 150,000 clones, approximately 78% seen once. The data are from a study of T cell responses to AZD1222 COVID-19 vaccine. Study-level results: Baseline serology detected seropositivity in only six AZD1222 recipients.

Per germline, CDR1 SGDLS and CDR2 YYNGEE. This CDR3 is 14 amino acids long. The germline V and J ends were trimmed by 7 bases and 1 base, with 15 bases remaining between them. The sample was peripheral blood, taken on day 0 of MenACWY control vaccination. This clonotype was sampled from an adult in good health. The genes are TRBV9 and TRBJ2-7; D remains ambiguous. The CDR3 spells CASGKGLGSYEQYF. In nucleotides, the CDR3 is TGTGCCAGCGGGAAAGGTTTAGGTTCCTACGAGCAGTACTTC.